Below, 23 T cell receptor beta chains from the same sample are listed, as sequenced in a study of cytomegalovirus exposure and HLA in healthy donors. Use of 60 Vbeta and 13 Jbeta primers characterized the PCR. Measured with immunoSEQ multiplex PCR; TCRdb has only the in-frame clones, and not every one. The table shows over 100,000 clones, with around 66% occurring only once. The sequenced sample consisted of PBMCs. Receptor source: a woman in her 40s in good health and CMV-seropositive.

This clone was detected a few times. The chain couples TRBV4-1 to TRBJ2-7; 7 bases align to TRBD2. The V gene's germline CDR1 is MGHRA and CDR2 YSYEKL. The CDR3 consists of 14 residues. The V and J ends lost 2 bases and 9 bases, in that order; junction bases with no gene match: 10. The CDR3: CASSQRWEGGGQYF. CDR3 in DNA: TGCGCCAGCAGCCAAAGGTGGGAGGGCGGGGGGCAGTACTTC.

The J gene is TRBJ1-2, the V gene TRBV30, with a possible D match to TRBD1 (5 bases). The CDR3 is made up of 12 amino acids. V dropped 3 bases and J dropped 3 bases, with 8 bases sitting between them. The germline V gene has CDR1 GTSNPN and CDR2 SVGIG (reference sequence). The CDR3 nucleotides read TGTGCCTGGAGCCTGACAGACTATGGCTACACCTTC. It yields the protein CAWSLTDYGYTF. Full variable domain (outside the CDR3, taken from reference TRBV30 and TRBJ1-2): SQTIHQWPATLVQPVGSPLSLECTVEGTSNPNLYWYRQAAGRGLQLLFYSVGIGQISSEVPQNLSASRPQDRQFILSSKKLLLSDSGFYLCAWSLTDYGYTFGSGTRLTVV.

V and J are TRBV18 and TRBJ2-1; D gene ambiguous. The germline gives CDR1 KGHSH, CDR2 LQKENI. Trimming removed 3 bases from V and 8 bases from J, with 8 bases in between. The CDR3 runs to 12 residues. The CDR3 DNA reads TGTGCCAGCTCACCCAAGTCGGATGAGCAGTTCTTC. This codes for CASSPKSDEQFF.

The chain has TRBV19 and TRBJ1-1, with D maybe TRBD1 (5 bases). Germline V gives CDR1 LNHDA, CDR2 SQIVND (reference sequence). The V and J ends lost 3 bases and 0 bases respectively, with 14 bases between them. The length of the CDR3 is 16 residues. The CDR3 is CASSIVREGLNTEAFF. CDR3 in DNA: TGTGCCAGTAGTATCGTAAGGGAGGGGCTGAACACTGAAGCTTTCTTT.

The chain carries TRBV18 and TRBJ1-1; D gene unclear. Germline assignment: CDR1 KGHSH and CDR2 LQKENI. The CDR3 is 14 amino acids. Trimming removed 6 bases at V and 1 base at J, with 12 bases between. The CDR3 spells CASSGERKNTEAFF. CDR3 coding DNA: TGTGCCAGCTCCGGGGAACGGAAGAACACTGAAGCTTTCTTT.

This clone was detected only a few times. The CDR3 region is CASSEDGTGQETQYF. CDR3 sequence (DNA): TGTGCCAGCAGTGAAGACGGGACAGGCCAAGAGACCCAGTACTTC. This chain uses TRBV6-1 with TRBJ2-5; TRBD1 matches at 8 bases. Trimming at V came to 1 base and at J to 1 base, leaving 2 bases not matched to a gene. CDR3 size: 15 residues. CDR1 is MNHNS and CDR2 is SASEGT in the germline V gene.

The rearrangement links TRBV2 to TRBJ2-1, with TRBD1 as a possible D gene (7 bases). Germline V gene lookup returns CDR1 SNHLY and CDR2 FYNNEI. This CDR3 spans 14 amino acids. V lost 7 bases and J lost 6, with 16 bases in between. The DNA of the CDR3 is TGTGCCAGCACCTCAGGGGGGAGGTCCAATGAGCAGTTCTTC. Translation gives CASTSGGRSNEQFF.

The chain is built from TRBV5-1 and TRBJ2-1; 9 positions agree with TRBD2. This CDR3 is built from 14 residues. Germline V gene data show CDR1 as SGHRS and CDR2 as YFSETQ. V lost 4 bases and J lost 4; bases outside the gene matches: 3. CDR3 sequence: CASSPTSGYNEQFF. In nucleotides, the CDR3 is TGCGCCAGCAGCCCGACTAGCGGATACAATGAGCAGTTCTTC.

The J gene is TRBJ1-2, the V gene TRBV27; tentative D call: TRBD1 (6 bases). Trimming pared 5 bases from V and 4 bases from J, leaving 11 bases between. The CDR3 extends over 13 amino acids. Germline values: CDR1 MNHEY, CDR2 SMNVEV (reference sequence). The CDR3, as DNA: TGTGCCAGCAGTAAAACAGGGAGCTATGGCTACACCTTC. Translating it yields CASSKTGSYGYTF.

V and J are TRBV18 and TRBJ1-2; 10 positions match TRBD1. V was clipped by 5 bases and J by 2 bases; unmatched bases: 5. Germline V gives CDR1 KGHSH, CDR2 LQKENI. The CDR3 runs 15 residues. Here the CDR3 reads CASSSEGQGNYGYTF. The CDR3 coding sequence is TGTGCCAGCTCATCCGAGGGACAGGGGAACTATGGCTACACCTTC.

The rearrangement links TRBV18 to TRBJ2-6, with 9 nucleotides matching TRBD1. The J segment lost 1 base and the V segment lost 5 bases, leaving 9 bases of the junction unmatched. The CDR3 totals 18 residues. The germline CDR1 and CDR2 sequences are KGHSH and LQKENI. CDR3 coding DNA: TGTGCCAGCTCATTCTCCGGGACAGGGCTTTCTGGGGCCAACGTCCTGACTTTC. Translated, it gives CASSFSGTGLSGANVLTF.

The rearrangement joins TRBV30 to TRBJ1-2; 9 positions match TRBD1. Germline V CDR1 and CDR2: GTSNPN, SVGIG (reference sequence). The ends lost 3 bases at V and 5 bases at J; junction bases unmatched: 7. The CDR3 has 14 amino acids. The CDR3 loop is CAWSAGQGGYGYTF. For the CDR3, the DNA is TGTGCCTGGAGCGCGGGACAGGGTGGTTATGGCTACACCTTC.

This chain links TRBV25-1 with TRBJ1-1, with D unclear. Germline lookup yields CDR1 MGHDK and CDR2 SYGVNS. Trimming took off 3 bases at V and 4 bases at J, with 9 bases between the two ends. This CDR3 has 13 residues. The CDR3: CASSDRFATEAFF. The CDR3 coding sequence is TGTGCCAGCAGTGACAGGTTCGCCACTGAAGCTTTCTTT.

The CDR3 protein is CASRPTGPNTEAFF. The CDR3 DNA is TGTGCCAGCAGGCCGACAGGGCCTAACACTGAAGCTTTCTTT. The chain is built from TRBV7-9 and TRBJ1-1; 7 bases are shared with TRBD1. With V trimmed by 6 bases and J by 2 bases, 6 bases remained unmatched. This CDR3 is built from 14 residues. Looked up from germline, CDR1 is SEHNR and CDR2 is FQNEAQ (reference sequence).

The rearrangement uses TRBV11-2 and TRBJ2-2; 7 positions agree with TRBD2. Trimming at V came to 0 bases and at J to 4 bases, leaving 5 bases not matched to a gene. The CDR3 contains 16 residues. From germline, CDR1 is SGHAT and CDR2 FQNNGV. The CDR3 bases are TGTGCCAGCAGCTTAGAATGGCGGGAGATCACCGGGGAGCTGTTTTTT. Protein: CASSLEWREITGELFF.

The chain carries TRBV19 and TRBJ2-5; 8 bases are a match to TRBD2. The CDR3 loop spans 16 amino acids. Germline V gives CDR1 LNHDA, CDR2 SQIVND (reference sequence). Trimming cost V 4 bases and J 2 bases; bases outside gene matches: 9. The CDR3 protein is CASSRQAGGGQETQYF. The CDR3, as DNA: TGTGCCAGTAGTAGGCAGGCGGGGGGTGGGCAAGAGACCCAGTACTTC.

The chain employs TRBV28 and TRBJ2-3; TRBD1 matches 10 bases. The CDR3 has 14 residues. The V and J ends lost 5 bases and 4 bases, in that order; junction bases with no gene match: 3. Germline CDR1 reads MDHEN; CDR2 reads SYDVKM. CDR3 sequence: CASSPGQGADTQYF. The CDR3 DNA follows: TGTGCCAGCAGTCCTGGACAGGGGGCAGATACGCAGTATTTT.

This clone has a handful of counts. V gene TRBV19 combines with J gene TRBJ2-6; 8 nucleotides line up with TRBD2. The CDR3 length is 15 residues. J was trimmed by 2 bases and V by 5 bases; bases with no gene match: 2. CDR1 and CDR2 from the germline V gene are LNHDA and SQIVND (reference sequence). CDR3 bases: TGTGCCAGTAGTCGGCGGGGGGCTGGGGCCAACGTCCTGACTTTC. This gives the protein CASSRRGAGANVLTF.

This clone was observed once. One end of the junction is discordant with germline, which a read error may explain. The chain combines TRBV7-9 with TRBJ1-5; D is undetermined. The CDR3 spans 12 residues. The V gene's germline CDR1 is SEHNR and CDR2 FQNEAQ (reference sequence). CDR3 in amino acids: CSSSHSNQPQHF. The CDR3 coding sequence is TGTTCCAGCAGCCACTCCAATCAGCCCCAGCATTTT.

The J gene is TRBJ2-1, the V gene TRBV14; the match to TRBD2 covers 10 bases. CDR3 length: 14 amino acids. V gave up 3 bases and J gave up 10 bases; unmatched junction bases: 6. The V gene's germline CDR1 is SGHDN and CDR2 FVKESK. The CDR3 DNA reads TGTGCCAGCAGCCAGGCCGGGACTAGCGCCGAGCAGTTCTTC. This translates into CASSQAGTSAEQFF.

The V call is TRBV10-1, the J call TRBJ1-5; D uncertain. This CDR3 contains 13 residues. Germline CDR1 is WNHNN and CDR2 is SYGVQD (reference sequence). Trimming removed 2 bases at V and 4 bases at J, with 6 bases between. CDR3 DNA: TGCGCCAGCAGTGAGGACGGGAATCAGCCCCAGCATTTT. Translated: CASSEDGNQPQHF.

For the CDR3, the DNA is TGTGCCAGCAGCCAATTTGGGCTGGACAATGAGCAGTTCTTC. Its translation is CASSQFGLDNEQFF. The gene calls are TRBV16 and TRBJ2-1, with unresolved D. CDR1 and CDR2 (germline): KGHSY, FQNENV. Trimming shortened V by 1 base and J by 5 bases, and 9 bases separated the two germline ends. The CDR3 contains 14 residues.

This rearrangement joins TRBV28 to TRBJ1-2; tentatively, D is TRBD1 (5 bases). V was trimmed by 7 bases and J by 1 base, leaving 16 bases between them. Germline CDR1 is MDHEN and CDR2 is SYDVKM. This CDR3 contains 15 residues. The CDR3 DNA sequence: TGTGCCAGCATCGGATTGGAAAGGGGTAACTATGGCTACACCTTC. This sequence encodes CASIGLERGNYGYTF.